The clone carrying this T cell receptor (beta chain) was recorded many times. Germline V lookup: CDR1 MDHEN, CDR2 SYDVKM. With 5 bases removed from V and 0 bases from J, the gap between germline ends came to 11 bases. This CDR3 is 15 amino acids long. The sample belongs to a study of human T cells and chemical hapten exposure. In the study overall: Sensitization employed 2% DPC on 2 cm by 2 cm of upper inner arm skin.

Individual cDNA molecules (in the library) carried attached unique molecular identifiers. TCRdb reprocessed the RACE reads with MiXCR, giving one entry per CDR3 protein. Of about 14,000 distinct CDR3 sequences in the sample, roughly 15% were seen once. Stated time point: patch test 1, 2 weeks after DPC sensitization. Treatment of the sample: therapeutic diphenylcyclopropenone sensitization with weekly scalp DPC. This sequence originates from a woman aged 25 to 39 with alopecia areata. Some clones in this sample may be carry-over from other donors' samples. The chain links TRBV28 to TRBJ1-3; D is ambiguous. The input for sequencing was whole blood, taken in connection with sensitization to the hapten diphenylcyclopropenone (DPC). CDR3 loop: CASSLRQVSGNTIYF. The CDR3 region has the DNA TGTGCCAGCAGTCTAAGACAAGTCTCTGGAAACACCATATATTTT. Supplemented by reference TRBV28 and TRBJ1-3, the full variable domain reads DVKVTQSSRYLVKRTGEKVFLECVQDMDHENMFWYRQDPGLGLRLIYFSYDVKMKEKGDIPEGYSVSREKKERFSLILESASTNQTSMYLCASSLRQVSGNTIYFGEGSWLTVV.